This TCR beta chain comes out of a study of blood T cell repertoires in COVID-19. Background on the study: There were acute and convalescent COVID-19 samples, and they came from the United States, Italy and Spain. PBMCs, B-cell-depleted T cells, or T cells were the source of the cDNA or gDNA that made up the material.

Authors' methods: Using reference gene primer amplification, nucleated cell counts were estimated. The repertoire was sequenced with immunoSEQ multiplex PCR; TCRdb's copy has only in-frame clones and lacks some. D and trimming come from the DNA, and the V and J calls and clone size come from that table. The sample records 200,000 to 300,000 clones, approximately 83% being singletons. In this sample, this clone turned up once. Per germline, CDR1 SGHRS and CDR2 YFSETQ. The CDR3 is 16 amino acids. V was pared by 4 bases and J by 8 bases, with 8 bases of the junction left unmatched. J is TRBJ2-1 and V is TRBV5-1, with 14 positions matching TRBD2. The source material was peripheral blood. This sequence originates from a human donor in a cohort sampled during active COVID-19. Here the CDR3 DNA reads TGCGCCAGCAGCCGGGGACTAGCGGGAGCACAGGATGAGCAGTTCTTC. The encoded protein is CASSRGLAGAQDEQFF.